Listed below are T cell receptor beta chains from one sample, sequenced in a study of blood T cells in healthy people across ages. From the 5' RACE reads, TCRdb called clonotypes with MiXCR, one entry per CDR3 protein. The data hold approximately 880,000 distinct CDR3 sequences, with about 48% observed a single time. The sample was blood. The source is a man younger than 45 in good health. Both conserved end residues are part of each CDR3. Fields, in order: CDR3 protein, CDR3 DNA, V gene, D gene, clone size, J gene. A D gene is named only where the DNA matches it firmly. Rows may omit the clone size; those that give it use once, few, many or a size class.

CDR3 protein: CASSRRKGPLWEKLFF
CDR3 DNA: TGTGCCAGCAGTAGGAGAAAAGGGCCTCTCTGGGAAAAACTGTTTTTT
V gene: TRBV6-5
D gene: NA
clone size: NA
J gene: TRBJ1-4

CDR3 protein: CASSFLGLAGVTQYF
CDR3 DNA: TGTGCCAGCAGTTTCCTAGGACTAGCGGGGGTGACCCAGTACTTC
V gene: TRBV28
D gene: TRBD2
clone size: NA
J gene: TRBJ2-5

CDR3 protein: CSGGTGETEAFF
CDR3 DNA: TGCAGCGGGGGGACAGGGGAGACTGAAGCTTTCTTT
V gene: TRBV29-1
D gene: TRBD1
clone size: many
J gene: TRBJ1-1

CDR3 protein: CASSQEGGQGNGYTF
CDR3 DNA: TGTGCCAGCAGCCAGGAAGGGGGACAGGGGAATGGCTACACCTTC
V gene: TRBV12-3/TRBV12-4
D gene: TRBD1
clone size: few
J gene: TRBJ1-2

CDR3 protein: CSAKGGLAGPISYNEQFF
CDR3 DNA: TGCAGTGCTAAGGGGGGGCTAGCGGGTCCCATTTCCTACAATGAGCAGTTCTTC
V gene: TRBV20-1
D gene: TRBD2
clone size: NA
J gene: TRBJ2-1

CDR3 protein: CASSLGWAETQYF
CDR3 DNA: TGTGCCAGCAGCTTAGGGTGGGCAGAGACCCAGTACTTC
V gene: TRBV7-2
D gene: NA
clone size: few
J gene: TRBJ2-5

CDR3 protein: CASSHRGTDTQYF
CDR3 DNA: TGTGCCAGCAGCCACCGGGGCACAGATACGCAGTATTTT
V gene: TRBV11-3
D gene: NA
clone size: many
J gene: TRBJ2-3

CDR3 protein: CASSDRRLAGGDTQYF
CDR3 DNA: TGTGCCAGCAGTGACAGGAGACTAGCGGGGGGAGATACGCAGTATTTT
V gene: TRBV6-6
D gene: TRBD2
clone size: few
J gene: TRBJ2-3

CDR3 protein: CSARGPLQETQYF
CDR3 DNA: TGCAGTGCTAGAGGGCCTCTCCAAGAGACCCAGTACTTC
V gene: TRBV20-1
D gene: NA
clone size: few
J gene: TRBJ2-5

CDR3 protein: CAIRPGRKETQYF
CDR3 DNA: TGTGCCATCAGGCCGGGGCGTAAAGAGACCCAGTACTTC
V gene: TRBV10-3
D gene: NA
clone size: NA
J gene: TRBJ2-5

CDR3 protein: CASSQDEGRNTEAFF
CDR3 DNA: TGCGCCAGCAGCCAAGATGAGGGACGGAACACTGAAGCTTTCTTT
V gene: TRBV4-1
D gene: NA
clone size: many
J gene: TRBJ1-1

CDR3 protein: CSVDTGGFYGYTF
CDR3 DNA: TGCAGCGTCGATACAGGGGGTTTCTATGGCTACACCTTC
V gene: TRBV29-1
D gene: TRBD1
clone size: few
J gene: TRBJ1-2

CDR3 protein: CSVVIRDNDGYTF
CDR3 DNA: TGCAGCGTTGTTATCCGGGACAACGATGGCTACACCTTC
V gene: TRBV29-1
D gene: NA
clone size: NA
J gene: TRBJ1-2

CDR3 protein: CSAGETGKRDYGYTF
CDR3 DNA: TGCAGTGCTGGGGAGACAGGGAAGCGAGACTATGGCTACACCTTC
V gene: TRBV20-1
D gene: TRBD1
clone size: NA
J gene: TRBJ1-2

CDR3 protein: CASSSEGRMYEQYF
CDR3 DNA: TGTGCCAGCAGCTCAGAAGGCAGGATGTACGAGCAGTACTTC
V gene: TRBV11-3
D gene: NA
clone size: NA
J gene: TRBJ2-7

CDR3 protein: CASSLQGGIRTDTQYF
CDR3 DNA: TGTGCCAGCAGCTTACAGGGAGGGATTAGGACAGATACGCAGTATTTT
V gene: TRBV11-2
D gene: TRBD2
clone size: few
J gene: TRBJ2-3

CDR3 protein: CASSSLRDGGTEAFF
CDR3 DNA: TGTGCCAGCAGCTCCCTCAGGGATGGGGGCACTGAAGCTTTCTTT
V gene: TRBV7-9
D gene: NA
clone size: NA
J gene: TRBJ1-1

CDR3 protein: CASSTAGTGGREEEKLFF
CDR3 DNA: TGTGCCAGCAGTACAGCCGGGACAGGGGGCAGAGAGGAGGAAAAACTGTTTTTT
V gene: TRBV6-1
D gene: TRBD1
clone size: NA
J gene: TRBJ1-4

CDR3 protein: CSAQDRYNEQFF
CDR3 DNA: TGCAGCGCACAGGACCGCTACAATGAGCAGTTCTTC
V gene: TRBV29-1
D gene: NA
clone size: NA
J gene: TRBJ2-1

CDR3 protein: CASSTRGQGDRWAQYF
CDR3 DNA: TGTGCCAGCAGCACTAGGGGACAGGGCGACCGGTGGGCCCAGTACTTC
V gene: TRBV7-8
D gene: TRBD1
clone size: few
J gene: TRBJ2-5

CDR3 protein: CASSQVGGGTSYEQYF
CDR3 DNA: TGTGCCAGCAGCCAAGTCGGCGGGGGGACTTCCTACGAGCAGTACTTC
V gene: TRBV3-1
D gene: TRBD2
clone size: NA
J gene: TRBJ2-7

CDR3 protein: CASSFNDRAQETQYF
CDR3 DNA: TGCGCCAGCAGCTTCAACGACAGGGCCCAAGAGACCCAGTACTTC
V gene: TRBV5-1
D gene: TRBD1
clone size: NA
J gene: TRBJ2-5

CDR3 protein: CAIRGTGLNTEAFF
CDR3 DNA: TGTGCCATCAGGGGAACAGGGTTGAACACTGAAGCTTTCTTT
V gene: TRBV10-3
D gene: NA
clone size: once
J gene: TRBJ1-1

CDR3 protein: CASSLAMARGEETQYF
CDR3 DNA: TGCGCCAGCAGCTTGGCCATGGCAAGAGGTGAAGAGACCCAGTACTTC
V gene: TRBV5-1
D gene: NA
clone size: NA
J gene: TRBJ2-5

CDR3 protein: CSARTAGYGYTF
CDR3 DNA: TGCAGTGCTAGAACAGCGGGGTATGGCTACACCTTC
V gene: TRBV20-1
D gene: NA
clone size: NA
J gene: TRBJ1-2

CDR3 protein: CASSRPSGNTIYF
CDR3 DNA: TGTGCCAGCAGTCGACCTTCTGGAAACACCATATATTTT
V gene: TRBV12-3/TRBV12-4
D gene: NA
clone size: few
J gene: TRBJ1-3

CDR3 protein: CASSESTSLSGTQYF
CDR3 DNA: TGTGCCAGCAGCGAATCGACTAGCCTAAGCGGGACCCAGTACTTC
V gene: TRBV9
D gene: TRBD2
clone size: few
J gene: TRBJ2-5

CDR3 protein: CASTRTVTGSDTQYF
CDR3 DNA: TGTGCCAGCACCCGGACGGTGACCGGCTCAGATACGCAGTATTTT
V gene: TRBV11-2
D gene: NA
clone size: NA
J gene: TRBJ2-3

CDR3 protein: CASSYSASGGEETQYF
CDR3 DNA: TGTGCCAGCAGTTACTCGGCTAGCGGGGGTGAAGAGACCCAGTACTTC
V gene: TRBV6-5
D gene: TRBD2
clone size: few
J gene: TRBJ2-5

CDR3 protein: CSVSGGSYNEQFF
CDR3 DNA: TGCAGCGTTTCAGGGGGCTCCTACAATGAGCAGTTCTTC
V gene: TRBV29-1
D gene: TRBD1
clone size: few
J gene: TRBJ2-1

CDR3 protein: CASSPQTGASEQYF
CDR3 DNA: TGTGCCAGCTCACCACAGACAGGGGCTAGCGAGCAGTACTTC
V gene: TRBV18
D gene: TRBD1
clone size: NA
J gene: TRBJ2-7

CDR3 protein: CASNRTGSNEKLFF
CDR3 DNA: TGTGCCAGCAATAGGACAGGGTCTAATGAAAAACTGTTTTTT
V gene: TRBV12-3/TRBV12-4
D gene: TRBD1
clone size: NA
J gene: TRBJ1-4

CDR3 protein: CSAPTLAGAYSEQFF
CDR3 DNA: TGCAGTGCTCCTACACTAGCGGGGGCCTACAGTGAGCAGTTCTTC
V gene: TRBV20-1
D gene: TRBD2
clone size: NA
J gene: TRBJ2-1

CDR3 protein: CAGSLAIGTSYEQYF
CDR3 DNA: TGTGCCGGCAGCTTAGCTATAGGGACTAGCTACGAGCAGTACTTC
V gene: TRBV7-6
D gene: TRBD2
clone size: NA
J gene: TRBJ2-7

CDR3 protein: CASSSRGGQGNIQYF
CDR3 DNA: TGTGCCAGCAGCAGTAGAGGAGGACAGGGAAACATTCAGTACTTC
V gene: TRBV11-3
D gene: TRBD1
clone size: NA
J gene: TRBJ2-4

CDR3 protein: CASSSLAGATDTQYF
CDR3 DNA: TGTGCCAGCAGCTCTCTAGCGGGGGCCACAGATACGCAGTATTTT
V gene: TRBV7-8
D gene: TRBD2
clone size: many
J gene: TRBJ2-3

CDR3 protein: CSAAENAYEQYF
CDR3 DNA: TGCAGCGCCGCTGAAAACGCCTACGAGCAGTACTTC
V gene: TRBV29-1
D gene: NA
clone size: NA
J gene: TRBJ2-7

CDR3 protein: CASSPSGITGEQFF
CDR3 DNA: TGTGCCAGCAGCCCTAGCGGGATCACTGGTGAGCAGTTCTTC
V gene: TRBV28
D gene: TRBD2
clone size: NA
J gene: TRBJ2-1

CDR3 protein: CASGGNADAQYF
CDR3 DNA: TGTGCCAGCGGGGGAAACGCAGATGCGCAGTATTTT
V gene: TRBV12-3/TRBV12-4
D gene: NA
clone size: NA
J gene: TRBJ2-3

CDR3 protein: CASSLRDEQYF
CDR3 DNA: TGTGCCAGCAGTTTACGTGACGAGCAGTACTTC
V gene: TRBV12-3/TRBV12-4
D gene: NA
clone size: many
J gene: TRBJ2-7

CDR3 protein: CASSYVTSGDYNEQFF
CDR3 DNA: TGTGCCAGCAGTTATGTGACTAGCGGGGACTACAATGAGCAGTTCTTC
V gene: TRBV27
D gene: TRBD2
clone size: NA
J gene: TRBJ2-1

CDR3 protein: CASSYSWDRVKTYEQYF
CDR3 DNA: TGTGCCAGCAGTTACTCGTGGGACAGAGTAAAAACCTACGAGCAGTACTTC
V gene: TRBV6-5
D gene: TRBD1
clone size: few
J gene: TRBJ2-7

CDR3 protein: CASSLDFAGGSETQYF
CDR3 DNA: TGTGCCAGCAGCTTAGATTTCGCTGGGGGGTCCGAGACCCAGTACTTC
V gene: TRBV11-2
D gene: NA
clone size: NA
J gene: TRBJ2-5